These T cell receptor beta chains were read from a single sample in a study of Tregs in tolerant kidney transplant recipients. The repertoire was sequenced with immunoSEQ multiplex PCR; TCRdb's copy has only in-frame clones and lacks some. The sample shows about 21,000 clones, more than 65% of them seen only once. The source material was CD8+ T cells from blood (PBMCs), sampled 6 months after the transplant. The source is a human patient who received a combined kidney and bone marrow transplant. A subset of T cells may come from the graft donor. Each CDR3 is given with its conserved first and last residue. The D gene is left open where the match is weak. Expanded clones get a size class; other rows say once, few or many, or leave the size out.

D	size	V	J	length	CDR3	DNA
.	.	TRBV5-4	TRBJ2-1	14	CASAGFWALHEQFF	TGTGCCAGCGCTGGTTTCTGGGCGTTACATGAGCAGTTCTTC
.	.	TRBV6-5	TRBJ2-2	13	CASSLITVGELFF	TGTGCCAGCAGTTTAATTACGGTCGGGGAGCTGTTTTTT
TRBD2	.	TRBV4-1	TRBJ2-1	16	CASSQDSGASYNEQFF	TGCGCCAGCAGCCAAGATAGCGGGGCTTCCTACAATGAGCAGTTCTTC
.	.	TRBV29-1	TRBJ2-2	15	CSVEDGSANTGELFF	TGCAGCGTTGAAGACGGGAGCGCGAACACCGGGGAGCTGTTTTTT
TRBD2	.	TRBV5-4	TRBJ2-5	16	CASTIESGVNKETQYF	TGTGCCAGCACGATCGAAAGCGGGGTGAATAAAGAGACCCAGTACTTC
TRBD1	.	TRBV7-9	TRBJ2-7	14	CASSVLQGADEQYF	TGTGCCAGCAGCGTATTACAGGGGGCTGACGAGCAGTACTTC
.	.	TRBV11-1	TRBJ2-7	14	CASNHAGGSYEQYF	TGTGCCAGCAACCATGCGGGCGGTTCCTACGAGCAGTACTTC
TRBD2	.	TRBV19	TRBJ2-7	15	CASSIIAGGPYEQYF	TGTGCCAGTAGTATAATAGCGGGAGGGCCCTACGAGCAGTACTTC
.	.	TRBV7-8	TRBJ2-1	16	CASSLELLAAYNEQFF	TGTGCCAGCAGCTTAGAATTGCTAGCAGCTTACAATGAGCAGTTCTTC
TRBD2	.	TRBV5-1	TRBJ2-7	13	CASSVGTSYEQYF	TGCGCCAGCAGCGTTGGGACTAGCTACGAGCAGTACTTC
.	medium-sized	TRBV19	TRBJ1-5	13	CAAGSYSNQPQHF	TGTGCCGCAGGAAGCTATAGCAATCAGCCCCAGCATTTT
TRBD1	.	TRBV4-3	TRBJ1-3	15	CASSQATGGGNTIYF	TGCGCCAGCAGCCAAGCCACAGGGGGCGGAAACACCATATATTTT
.	.	TRBV27	TRBJ2-3	15	CASSFGQLSTDTQYF	TGTGCCAGCAGTTTCGGACAGCTTAGCACAGATACGCAGTATTTT
.	.	TRBV19	TRBJ1-5	13	CASSIAEDQPQHF	TGTGCCAGTAGTATTGCGGAAGATCAGCCCCAGCATTTT
TRBD2	.	TRBV5-6	TRBJ2-1	15	CASSFGTSEYNEQFF	TGTGCCAGCAGCTTCGGGACTAGCGAGTACAATGAGCAGTTCTTC
TRBD2	once	TRBV7-3	TRBJ2-1	21	CASSLYAAGTSGPRAYNEQFF	TGTGCCAGCAGCTTATACGCGGCCGGGACTAGCGGGCCCAGAGCCTACAATGAGCAGTTCTTC
.	.	TRBV7-9	TRBJ2-7	13	CASSDTKTYEQYF	TGTGCCAGCAGTGACACAAAAACCTACGAGCAGTACTTC
.	few	TRBV11-2	TRBJ2-1	12	CASSLTGIEQFF	TGTGCCAGCAGCTTAACGGGGATCGAGCAGTTCTTC
TRBD2	.	TRBV29-1	TRBJ2-7	13	CSVVTSGSYEQYF	TGCAGCGTTGTGACTAGCGGGAGCTACGAGCAGTACTTC
.	.	TRBV5-1	TRBJ2-1	13	CASSEEVLNEQFF	TGCGCCAGCAGTGAGGAGGTATTGAATGAGCAGTTCTTC
.	.	TRBV9	TRBJ1-3	16	CASSVGTGSFGNTIYF	TGTGCCAGCAGCGTCGGTACAGGGAGTTTTGGAAACACCATATATTTT
TRBD2	.	TRBV27	TRBJ2-3	16	CASSLLVAGGPDTQYF	TGTGCCAGCAGTTTATTGGTAGCGGGGGGGCCAGATACGCAGTATTTT
TRBD2	.	TRBV7-2	TRBJ2-1	17	CASSSLPLAGRGDEQFF	TGTGCCAGCAGCTCCTTGCCTTTAGCGGGCCGTGGGGATGAGCAGTTCTTC
TRBD1	.	TRBV4-1	TRBJ2-7	15	CASSPVSGDSYEQYF	TGCGCCAGCAGCCCGGTATCCGGGGACAGCTACGAGCAGTACTTC
TRBD1	.	TRBV7-2	TRBJ1-1	16	CASSLITGGQNTEAFF	TGTGCCAGCAGTCTGATAACAGGGGGTCAGAACACTGAAGCTTTCTTT
.	.	TRBV4-3	TRBJ2-1	16	CASSQDRGGAHNEQFF	TGCGCCAGCAGCCAAGATAGGGGGGGGGCTCACAATGAGCAGTTCTTC
TRBD2	.	TRBV7-6	TRBJ2-7	17	CASSFGAGGSTSYEQYF	TGTGCCAGCAGCTTTGGTGCGGGAGGGTCAACCTCCTACGAGCAGTACTTC
TRBD1	.	TRBV30	TRBJ2-1	16	CAWSTGQGVKGDEQFF	TGTGCCTGGAGTACGGGACAGGGGGTTAAGGGGGATGAGCAGTTCTTC
TRBD1	.	TRBV2	TRBJ2-5	15	CASSTLRTGQETQYF	TGTGCCAGCAGTACACTCCGGACAGGGCAAGAGACCCAGTACTTC
TRBD1	.	TRBV5-1	TRBJ2-3	16	CASSFLSTGTGEAQYF	TGCGCCAGCAGCTTCCTCTCAACCGGGACAGGGGAGGCGCAGTATTTT
TRBD1	.	TRBV30	TRBJ1-5	14	CAWSPGQGRQPQHF	TGTGCCTGGAGTCCGGGACAGGGGCGTCAGCCCCAGCATTTT
TRBD1	.	TRBV7-9	TRBJ2-7	14	CASSSDRVLNEQYF	TGTGCCAGCAGCTCGGACAGGGTCCTGAACGAGCAGTACTTC
.	.	TRBV15	TRBJ1-2	13	CATSRVGQYGYTF	TGTGCCACCAGCAGGGTTGGGCAGTATGGCTACACCTTC
TRBD1	few	TRBV7-9	TRBJ1-1	15	CASRATGFGNTEAFF	TGTGCCAGCAGGGCGACAGGGTTCGGGAACACTGAAGCTTTCTTT
.	.	TRBV4-1	TRBJ2-3	13	CASSQVREDTQYF	TGCGCCAGCAGCCAAGTGAGGGAAGATACGCAGTATTTT
TRBD2	medium-sized	TRBV7-3	TRBJ2-3	15	CASSRLAYGTDTQYF	TGTGCCAGCAGCCGACTAGCGTATGGCACAGATACGCAGTATTTT
.	once	TRBV5-4	TRBJ2-1	14	CASSLPWADNEQFF	TGTGCCAGCAGCTTGCCGTGGGCTGATAATGAGCAGTTCTTC
.	.	TRBV30	TRBJ2-3	13	CAWSGGRTDTQYF	TGTGCCTGGAGTGGTGGTAGAACAGATACGCAGTATTTT
.	.	TRBV7-6	TRBJ1-2	19	CASSLGSWRGPGPNYGYTF	TGTGCCAGCAGCCTCGGAAGTTGGAGGGGACCGGGTCCCAACTATGGCTACACCTTC
.	.	TRBV7-6	TRBJ2-2	15	CASSGPTGNTGELFF	TGTGCCAGCAGCGGCCCAACAGGGAACACCGGGGAGCTGTTTTTT
.	.	TRBV5-5	TRBJ2-1	15	CASSLVPGTNNEQFF	TGTGCCAGCAGCTTGGTCCCAGGGACAAACAATGAGCAGTTCTTC
TRBD1	once	TRBV13	TRBJ2-5	15	CASSLGQGRQETQYF	TGTGCCAGCAGCTTAGGACAGGGGAGACAAGAGACCCAGTACTTC
TRBD2	.	TRBV15	TRBJ2-3	15	CATSGTSGRRDTQYF	TGTGCCACCAGCGGCACTAGCGGGCGTAGGGATACGCAGTATTTT